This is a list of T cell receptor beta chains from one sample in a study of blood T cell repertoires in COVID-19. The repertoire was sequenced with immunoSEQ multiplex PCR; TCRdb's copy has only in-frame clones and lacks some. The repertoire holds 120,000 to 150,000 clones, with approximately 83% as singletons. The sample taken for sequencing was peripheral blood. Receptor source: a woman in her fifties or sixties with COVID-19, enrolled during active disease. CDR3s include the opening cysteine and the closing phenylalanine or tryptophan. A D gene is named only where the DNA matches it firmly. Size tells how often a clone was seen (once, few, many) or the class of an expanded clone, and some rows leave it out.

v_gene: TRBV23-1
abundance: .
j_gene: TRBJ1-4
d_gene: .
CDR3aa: CAGLKDSREEKLFF
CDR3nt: TGCGCCGGACTGAAGGACAGCCGTGAGGAAAAACTGTTTTTT

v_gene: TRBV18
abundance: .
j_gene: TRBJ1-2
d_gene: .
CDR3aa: CASSPETDNYGYTF
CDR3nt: TGTGCCAGCTCACCAGAGACAGACAACTATGGCTACACCTTC

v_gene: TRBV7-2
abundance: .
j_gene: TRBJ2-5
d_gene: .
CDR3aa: CASSLGRASSGIKETQYF
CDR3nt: TGTGCCAGCAGCTTAGGGCGGGCCAGCTCCGGGATAAAAGAGACCCAGTACTTC

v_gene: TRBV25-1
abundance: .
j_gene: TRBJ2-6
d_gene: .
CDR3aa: CASSDSLAGSGANVLTF
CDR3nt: TGTGCCAGCAGTGACTCCCTCGCGGGCTCTGGGGCCAACGTCCTGACTTTC

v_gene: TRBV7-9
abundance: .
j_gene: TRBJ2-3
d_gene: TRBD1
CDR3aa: CASSSTGGDGGPTDTQYF
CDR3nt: TGTGCCAGCAGCTCGACAGGGGGTGACGGGGGGCCCACAGATACGCAGTATTTT

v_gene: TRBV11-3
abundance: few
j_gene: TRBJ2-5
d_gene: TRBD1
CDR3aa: CASSSRDRGTETQYF
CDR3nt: TGTGCCAGCAGCTCCCGGGACAGGGGAACGGAGACCCAGTACTTC

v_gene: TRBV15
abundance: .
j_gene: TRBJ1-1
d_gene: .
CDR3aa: CATGWSRDEAFF
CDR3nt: TGTGCCACCGGATGGAGCAGAGATGAAGCTTTCTTT

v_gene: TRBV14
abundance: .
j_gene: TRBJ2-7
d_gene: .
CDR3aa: CASSPGGQQYF
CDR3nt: TGTGCCAGCAGCCCCGGCGGTCAGCAGTACTTC

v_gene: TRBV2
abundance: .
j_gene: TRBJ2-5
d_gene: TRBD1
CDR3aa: CASRPLRGPETQYF
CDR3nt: TGTGCCAGCAGGCCCCTTAGGGGGCCAGAGACCCAGTACTTC

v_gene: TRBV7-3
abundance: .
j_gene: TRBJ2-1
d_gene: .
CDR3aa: CASSRQADNEQFF
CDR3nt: TGTGCCAGCAGCCGACAGGCGGACAATGAGCAGTTCTTC

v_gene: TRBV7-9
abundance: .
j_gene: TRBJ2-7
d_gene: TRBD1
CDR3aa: CASRLQDRGDEQYF
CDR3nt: TGTGCCAGCAGGCTTCAAGACAGGGGAGACGAGCAGTACTTC

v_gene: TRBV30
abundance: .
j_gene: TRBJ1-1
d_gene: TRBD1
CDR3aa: CAWSGGQGTEAFF
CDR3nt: TGTGCCTGGAGTGGGGGACAGGGCACTGAAGCTTTCTTT

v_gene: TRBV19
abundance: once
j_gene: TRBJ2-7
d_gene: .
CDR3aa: CASSRYRRSYEQYF
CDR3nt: TGTGCCAGTAGTAGGTACAGGCGGTCCTACGAGCAGTACTTC

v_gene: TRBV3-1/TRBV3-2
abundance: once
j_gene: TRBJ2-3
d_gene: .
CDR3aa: CASSVADTQYF
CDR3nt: TGTGCCAGCAGCGTGGCTGATACGCAGTATTTT

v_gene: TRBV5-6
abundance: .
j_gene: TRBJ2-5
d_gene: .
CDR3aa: CASSLEQVETQYF
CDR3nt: TGTGCCAGCAGCTTGGAGCAGGTAGAGACCCAGTACTTC

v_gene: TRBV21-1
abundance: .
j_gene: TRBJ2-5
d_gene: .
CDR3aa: CASSITQETQYF
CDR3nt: TGTGCCAGCAGCATCACTCAAGAGACCCAGTACTTC

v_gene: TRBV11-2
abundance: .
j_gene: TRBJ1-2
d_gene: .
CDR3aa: CASSFLAGGEGKNYGYTF
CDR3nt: TGTGCCAGCAGCTTCTTAGCGGGAGGGGAGGGGAAGAACTATGGCTACACCTTC

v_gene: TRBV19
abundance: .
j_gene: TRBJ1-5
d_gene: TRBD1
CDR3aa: CASSMGTGGNQPQHF
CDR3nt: TGTGCCAGTAGTATGGGGACAGGGGGCAATCAGCCCCAGCATTTT

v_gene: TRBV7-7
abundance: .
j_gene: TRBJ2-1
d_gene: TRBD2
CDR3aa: CASSPARGGSLGGEQFF
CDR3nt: TGTGCCAGCAGCCCGGCGCGCGGGGGGTCACTCGGGGGTGAGCAGTTCTTC

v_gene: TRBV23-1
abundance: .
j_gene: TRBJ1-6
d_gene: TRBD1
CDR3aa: CASSRTGEDSPLHF
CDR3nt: TGCGCCAGCAGTAGGACAGGGGAGGATTCACCCCTCCACTTT

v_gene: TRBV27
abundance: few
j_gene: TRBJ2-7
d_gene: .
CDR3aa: CASRQGSLSYEQYF
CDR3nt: TGTGCCAGCCGGCAGGGTTCCCTCTCCTACGAGCAGTACTTC

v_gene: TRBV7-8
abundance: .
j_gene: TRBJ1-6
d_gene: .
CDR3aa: CASSPPGHLNSPLHF
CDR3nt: TGTGCCAGCAGCCCACCGGGACACCTCAATTCACCCCTCCACTTT

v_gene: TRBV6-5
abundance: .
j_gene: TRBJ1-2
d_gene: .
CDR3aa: CASSRVASYGYTF
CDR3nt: TGTGCCAGCTCCCGGGTGGCAAGCTATGGCTACACCTTC

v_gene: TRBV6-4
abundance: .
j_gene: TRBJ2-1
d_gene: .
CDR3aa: CASSDSGGLYHNEQFF
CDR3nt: TGTGCCAGCAGTGACTCTGGGGGCCTATACCACAATGAGCAGTTCTTC

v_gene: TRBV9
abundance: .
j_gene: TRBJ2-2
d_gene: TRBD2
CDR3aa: CASSVARGGENTGELFF
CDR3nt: TGTGCCAGCAGCGTAGCGAGGGGAGGGGAGAACACCGGGGAGCTGTTTTTT

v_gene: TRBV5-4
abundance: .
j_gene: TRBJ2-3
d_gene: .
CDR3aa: CASSFGTVTDTQYF
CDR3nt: TGTGCCAGCAGCTTCGGGACTGTCACAGATACGCAGTATTTT

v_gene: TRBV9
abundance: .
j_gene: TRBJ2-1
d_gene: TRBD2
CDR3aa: CASSVRTSTGLSYNEQFF
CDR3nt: TGTGCCAGCAGCGTGAGGACTAGCACGGGCCTCTCCTACAATGAGCAGTTCTTC

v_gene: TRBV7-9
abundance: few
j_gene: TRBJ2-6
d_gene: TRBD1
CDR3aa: CASSLGDRDRASGANVLTF
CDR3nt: TGTGCCAGCAGCTTAGGTGACCGGGACAGGGCCTCTGGGGCCAACGTCCTGACTTTC

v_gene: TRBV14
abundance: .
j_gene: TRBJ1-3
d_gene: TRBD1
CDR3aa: CASSQVSGGRNTIYF
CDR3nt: TGTGCCAGCAGCCAAGTTTCAGGGGGAAGAAACACCATATATTTT

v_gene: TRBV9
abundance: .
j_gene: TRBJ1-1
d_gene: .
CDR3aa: CASSDRPGTEAFF
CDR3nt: TGTGCCAGCAGCGACAGGCCTGGCACTGAAGCTTTCTTT

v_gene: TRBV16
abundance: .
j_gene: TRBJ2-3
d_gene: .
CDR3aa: CASSQPRAGATDTQYF
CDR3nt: TGTGCCAGCAGCCAACCGAGGGCAGGGGCAACAGATACGCAGTATTTT

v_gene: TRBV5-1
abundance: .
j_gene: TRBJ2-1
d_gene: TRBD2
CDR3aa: CASSFSSGGTIEQFF
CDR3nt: TGCGCCAGCAGCTTCTCAAGCGGGGGGACGATCGAGCAGTTCTTC

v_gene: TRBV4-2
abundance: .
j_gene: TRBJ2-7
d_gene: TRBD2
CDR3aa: CASSLNEAGTSGGAYEQYF
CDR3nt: TGTGCCAGCAGCCTTAACGAGGCCGGGACTAGCGGGGGGGCTTACGAGCAGTACTTC

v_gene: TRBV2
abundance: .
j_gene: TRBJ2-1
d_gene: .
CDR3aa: CASREGGEQFF
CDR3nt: TGTGCCAGCAGGGAGGGTGGTGAGCAGTTCTTC

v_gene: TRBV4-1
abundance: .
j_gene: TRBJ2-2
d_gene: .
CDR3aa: CASSQGSIGGGLTGELFF
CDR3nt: TGCGCCAGCAGCCAAGGTAGTATCGGTGGGGGCTTAACCGGGGAGCTGTTTTTT

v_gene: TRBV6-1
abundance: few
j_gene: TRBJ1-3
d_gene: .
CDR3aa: CASSEHRFSGNTIYF
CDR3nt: TGTGCCAGCAGTGAACACCGGTTCTCTGGAAACACCATATATTTT

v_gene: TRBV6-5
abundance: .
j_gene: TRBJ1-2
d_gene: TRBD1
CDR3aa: CASRQGQYYGYTF
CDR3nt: TGTGCCAGCAGACAGGGACAGTACTATGGCTACACCTTC

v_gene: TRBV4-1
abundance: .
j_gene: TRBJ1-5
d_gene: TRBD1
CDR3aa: CASSYAGGAEQPQHF
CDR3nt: TGCGCCAGCAGCTATGCAGGGGGCGCGGAGCAGCCCCAGCATTTT

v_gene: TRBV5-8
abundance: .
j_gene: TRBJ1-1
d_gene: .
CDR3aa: CASSFLGEGPADTEAFF
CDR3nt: TGTGCCAGCAGCTTTTTGGGGGAGGGGCCGGCGGATACTGAAGCTTTCTTT

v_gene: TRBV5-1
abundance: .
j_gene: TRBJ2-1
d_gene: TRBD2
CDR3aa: CASSRSGGIYNEQFF
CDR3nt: TGCGCCAGCAGCCGAAGCGGGGGGATATACAATGAGCAGTTCTTC

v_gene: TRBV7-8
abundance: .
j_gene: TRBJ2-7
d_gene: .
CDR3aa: CASSLVFRGSYEQYF
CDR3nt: TGTGCCAGCAGCTTAGTCTTCCGGGGGTCCTACGAGCAGTACTTC

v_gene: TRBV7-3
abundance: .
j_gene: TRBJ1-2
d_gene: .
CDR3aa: CASSLSGESGYTF
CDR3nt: TGTGCCAGCAGCTTAAGCGGGGAAAGTGGCTACACCTTC

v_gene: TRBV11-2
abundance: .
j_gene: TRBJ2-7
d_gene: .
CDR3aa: CASSFFYEQYF
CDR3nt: TGTGCCAGCAGCTTCTTCTACGAGCAGTACTTC

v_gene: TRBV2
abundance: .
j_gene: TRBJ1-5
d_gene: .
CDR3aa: CASEEGGGNNQPQHF
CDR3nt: TGTGCCAGCGAAGAAGGTGGCGGCAACAATCAGCCCCAGCATTTT

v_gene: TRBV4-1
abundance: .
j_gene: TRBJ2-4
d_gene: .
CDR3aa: CASSQETVLAKNIQYF
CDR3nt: TGCGCCAGCAGCCAAGAAACAGTCTTAGCCAAAAACATTCAGTACTTC

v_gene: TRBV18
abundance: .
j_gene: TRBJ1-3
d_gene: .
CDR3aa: CASSLQGHSGNTIYF
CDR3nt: TGTGCCAGCTCACTACAGGGCCACTCTGGAAACACCATATATTTT

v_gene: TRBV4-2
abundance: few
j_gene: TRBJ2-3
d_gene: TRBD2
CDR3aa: CASSQGGGSGTDTQYF
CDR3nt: TGTGCCAGCAGCCAGGGGGGAGGGTCGGGGACAGATACGCAGTATTTT

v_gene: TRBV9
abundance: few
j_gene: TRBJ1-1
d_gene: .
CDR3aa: CASSVALGSEAFF
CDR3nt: TGTGCCAGCAGCGTAGCTTTGGGGAGTGAAGCTTTCTTT

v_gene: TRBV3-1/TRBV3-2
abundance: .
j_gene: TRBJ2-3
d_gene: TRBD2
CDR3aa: CASSRKATSGGAWADTQYF
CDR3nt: TGTGCCAGCAGTCGCAAAGCGACTAGCGGGGGGGCGTGGGCAGATACGCAGTATTTT

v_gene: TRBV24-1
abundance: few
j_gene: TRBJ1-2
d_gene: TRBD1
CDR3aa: CASQDRGNGYTF
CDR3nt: TGTGCCTCCCAGGACAGGGGTAACGGCTACACCTTC

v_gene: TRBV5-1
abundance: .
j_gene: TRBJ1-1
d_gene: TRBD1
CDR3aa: CASSPGTGVTEAFF
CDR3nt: TGCGCCAGCAGCCCCGGGACAGGGGTCACTGAAGCTTTCTTT

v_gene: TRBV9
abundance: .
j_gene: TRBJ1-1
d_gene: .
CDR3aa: CASSVAIAGMNTEAFF
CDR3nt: TGTGCCAGCAGCGTAGCTATCGCAGGGATGAACACTGAAGCTTTCTTT

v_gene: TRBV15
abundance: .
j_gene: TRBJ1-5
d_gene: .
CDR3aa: CATSRDHREGTPQHF
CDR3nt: TGTGCCACCAGCAGAGATCATAGGGAGGGGACGCCCCAGCATTTT

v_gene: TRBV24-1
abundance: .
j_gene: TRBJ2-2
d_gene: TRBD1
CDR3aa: CATSRTGDDTGELFF
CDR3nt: TGTGCCACCAGTCGGACAGGGGACGACACCGGGGAGCTGTTTTTT